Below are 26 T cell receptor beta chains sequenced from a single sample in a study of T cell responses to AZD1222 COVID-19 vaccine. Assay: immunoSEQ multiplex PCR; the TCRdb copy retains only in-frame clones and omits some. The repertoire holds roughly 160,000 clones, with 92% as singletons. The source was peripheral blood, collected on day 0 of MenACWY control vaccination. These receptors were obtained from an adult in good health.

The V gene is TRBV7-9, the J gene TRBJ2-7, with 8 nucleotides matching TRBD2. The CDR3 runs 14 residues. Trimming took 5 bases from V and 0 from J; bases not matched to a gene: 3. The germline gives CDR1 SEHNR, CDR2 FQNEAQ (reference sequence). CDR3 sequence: CASSRSGSSYEQYF. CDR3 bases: TGTGCCAGCAGCCGGAGCGGGAGCTCCTACGAGCAGTACTTC. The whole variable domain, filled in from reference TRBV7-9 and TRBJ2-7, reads DTGVSQNPRHKITKRGQNVTFRCDPISEHNRLYWYRQTLGQGPEFLTYFQNEAQLEKSRLLSDRFSAERPKGSFSTLEIQRTEQGDSAMYLCASSRSGSSYEQYFGPGTRLTVT.

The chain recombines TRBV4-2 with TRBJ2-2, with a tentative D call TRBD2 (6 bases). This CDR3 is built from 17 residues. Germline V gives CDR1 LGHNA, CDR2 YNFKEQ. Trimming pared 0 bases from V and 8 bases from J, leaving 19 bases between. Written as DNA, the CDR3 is TGTGCCAGCAGCCAAGATGAGGCTAGCGCCCTTGTAGGGGAGCTGTTTTTT. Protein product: CASSQDEASALVGELFF.

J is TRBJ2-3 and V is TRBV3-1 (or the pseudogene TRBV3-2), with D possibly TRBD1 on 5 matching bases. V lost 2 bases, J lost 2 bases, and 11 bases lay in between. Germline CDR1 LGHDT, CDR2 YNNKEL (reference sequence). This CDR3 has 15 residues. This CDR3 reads CASSQKGASTDTQYF. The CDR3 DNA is TGTGCCAGCAGCCAAAAAGGGGCATCCACAGATACGCAGTATTTT.

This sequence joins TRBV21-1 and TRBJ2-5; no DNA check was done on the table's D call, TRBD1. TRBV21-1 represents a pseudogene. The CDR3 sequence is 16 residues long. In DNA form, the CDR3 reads TGTGCCAGCAGCAACCCGGGACAGGGTCCTTTCCAGACCCAGTACTTC. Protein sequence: CASSNPGQGPFQTQYF.

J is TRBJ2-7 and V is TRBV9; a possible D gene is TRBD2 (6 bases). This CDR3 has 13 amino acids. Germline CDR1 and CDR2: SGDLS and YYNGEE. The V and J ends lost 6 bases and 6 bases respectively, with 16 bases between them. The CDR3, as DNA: TGTGCCAGCAAAGGGGATGGAGGGCTCGAGCAGTACTTC. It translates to CASKGDGGLEQYF.

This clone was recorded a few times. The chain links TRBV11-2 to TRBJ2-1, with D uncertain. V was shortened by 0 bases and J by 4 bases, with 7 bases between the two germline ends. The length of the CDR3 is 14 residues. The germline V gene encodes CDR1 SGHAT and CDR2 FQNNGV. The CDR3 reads CASSLEVFYNEQFF. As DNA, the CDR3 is TGTGCCAGCAGCTTAGAAGTGTTTTACAATGAGCAGTTCTTC.

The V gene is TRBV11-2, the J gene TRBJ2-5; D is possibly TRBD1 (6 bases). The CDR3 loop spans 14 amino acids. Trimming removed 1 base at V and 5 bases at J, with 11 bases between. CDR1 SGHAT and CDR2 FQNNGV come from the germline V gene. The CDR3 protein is CASSLVWGRETQYF. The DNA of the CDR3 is TGTGCCAGCAGCTTAGTTTGGGGGCGGGAGACCCAGTACTTC.

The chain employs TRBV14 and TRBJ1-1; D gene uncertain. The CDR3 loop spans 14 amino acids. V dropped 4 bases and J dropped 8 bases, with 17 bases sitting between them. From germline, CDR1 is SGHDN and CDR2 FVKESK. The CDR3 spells CASSLRATTPEAFF. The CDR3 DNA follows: TGTGCCAGCAGCCTCCGGGCCACTACTCCCGAAGCTTTCTTT.

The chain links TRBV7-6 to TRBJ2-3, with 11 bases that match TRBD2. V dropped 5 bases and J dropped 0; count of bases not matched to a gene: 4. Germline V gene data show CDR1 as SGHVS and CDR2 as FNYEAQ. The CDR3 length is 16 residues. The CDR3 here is CASSRTSGLSTDTQYF. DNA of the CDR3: TGTGCCAGCAGCAGGACTAGCGGGCTTAGCACAGATACGCAGTATTTT.

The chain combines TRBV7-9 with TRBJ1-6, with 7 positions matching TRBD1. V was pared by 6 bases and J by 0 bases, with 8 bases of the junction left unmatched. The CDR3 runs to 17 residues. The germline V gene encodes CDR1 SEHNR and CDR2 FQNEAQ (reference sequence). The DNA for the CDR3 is TGTGCCAGCAGGGGAGGACAGGCAAGCTCCTATAATTCACCCCTCCACTTT. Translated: CASRGGQASSYNSPLHF.

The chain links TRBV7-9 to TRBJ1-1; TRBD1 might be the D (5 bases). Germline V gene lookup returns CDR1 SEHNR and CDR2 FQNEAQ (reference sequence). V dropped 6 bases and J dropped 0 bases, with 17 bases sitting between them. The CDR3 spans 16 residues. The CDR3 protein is CASSRDSFSLNTEAFF. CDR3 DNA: TGTGCCAGCAGTCGAGACAGCTTTTCATTGAACACTGAAGCTTTCTTT.

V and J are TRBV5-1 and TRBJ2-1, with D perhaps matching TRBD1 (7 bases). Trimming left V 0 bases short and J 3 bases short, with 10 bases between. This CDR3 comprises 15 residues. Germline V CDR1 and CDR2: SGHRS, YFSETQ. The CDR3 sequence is CASSLAGGLYNEQFF. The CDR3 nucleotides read TGCGCCAGCAGCTTGGCAGGGGGACTCTACAATGAGCAGTTCTTC.

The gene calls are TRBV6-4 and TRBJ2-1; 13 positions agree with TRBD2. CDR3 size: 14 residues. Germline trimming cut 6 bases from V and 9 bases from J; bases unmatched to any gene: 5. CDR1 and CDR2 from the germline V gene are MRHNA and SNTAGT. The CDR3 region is CASSPLAGGGEQFF. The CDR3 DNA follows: TGTGCCAGCAGCCCACTAGCGGGAGGGGGTGAGCAGTTCTTC.

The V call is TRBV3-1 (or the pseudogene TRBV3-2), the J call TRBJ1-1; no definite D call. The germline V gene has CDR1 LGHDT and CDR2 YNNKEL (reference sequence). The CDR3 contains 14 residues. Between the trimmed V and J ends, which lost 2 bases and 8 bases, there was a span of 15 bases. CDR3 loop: CASSQLEHAFEAFF. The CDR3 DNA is TGTGCCAGCAGCCAACTTGAGCACGCCTTCGAAGCTTTCTTT.

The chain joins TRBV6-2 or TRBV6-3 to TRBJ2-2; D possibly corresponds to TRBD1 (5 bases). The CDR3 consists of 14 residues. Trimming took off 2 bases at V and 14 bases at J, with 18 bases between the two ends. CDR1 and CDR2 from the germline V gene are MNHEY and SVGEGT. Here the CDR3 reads CASSYPTETAFLFF. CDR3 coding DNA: TGTGCCAGCAGTTACCCTACGGAGACAGCTTTCCTGTTTTTT.

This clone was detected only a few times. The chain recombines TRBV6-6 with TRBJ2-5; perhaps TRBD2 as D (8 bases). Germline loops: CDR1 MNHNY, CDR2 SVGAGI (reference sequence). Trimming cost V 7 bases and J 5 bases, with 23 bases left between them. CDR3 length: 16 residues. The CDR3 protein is CASTTSLAGGQETQYF. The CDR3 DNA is TGTGCCAGCACTACTTCCCTCGCGGGGGGACAGGAGACCCAGTACTTC.

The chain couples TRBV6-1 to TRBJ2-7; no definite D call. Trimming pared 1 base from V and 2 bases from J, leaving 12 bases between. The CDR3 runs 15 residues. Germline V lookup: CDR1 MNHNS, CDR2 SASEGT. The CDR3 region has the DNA TGTGCCAGCAGTGAAGTTGGTGCCCGAACCTACGAGCAGTACTTC. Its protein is CASSEVGARTYEQYF.

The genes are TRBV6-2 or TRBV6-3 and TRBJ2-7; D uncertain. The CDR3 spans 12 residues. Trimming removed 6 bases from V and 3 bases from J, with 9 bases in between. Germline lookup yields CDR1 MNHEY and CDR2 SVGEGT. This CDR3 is CASSPYDYEQYF. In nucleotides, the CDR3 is TGTGCCAGCAGCCCGTATGACTACGAGCAGTACTTC.

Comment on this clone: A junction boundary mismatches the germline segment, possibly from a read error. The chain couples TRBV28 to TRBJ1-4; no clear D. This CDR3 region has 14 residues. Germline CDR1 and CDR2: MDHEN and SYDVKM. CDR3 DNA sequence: TGTGCCAGCAGTTTAATGACAACGAATGAAAAACTGTTTTTT. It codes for CASSLMTTNEKLFF.

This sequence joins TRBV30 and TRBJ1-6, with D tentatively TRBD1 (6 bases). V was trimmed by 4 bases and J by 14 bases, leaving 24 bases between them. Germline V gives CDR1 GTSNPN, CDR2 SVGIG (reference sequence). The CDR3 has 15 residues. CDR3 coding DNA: TGTGCCTGGAACCCCGTTGGGGGCACTGTCGCGACCCTCCACTTT. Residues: CAWNPVGGTVATLHF.

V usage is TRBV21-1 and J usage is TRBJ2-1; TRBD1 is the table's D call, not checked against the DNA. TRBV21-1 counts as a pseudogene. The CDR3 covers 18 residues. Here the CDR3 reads CASRGRHPWVSSYNEQFF. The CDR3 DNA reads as TGTGCCAGCAGGGGCAGACACCCCTGGGTAAGCTCCTACAATGAGCAGTTCTTC.

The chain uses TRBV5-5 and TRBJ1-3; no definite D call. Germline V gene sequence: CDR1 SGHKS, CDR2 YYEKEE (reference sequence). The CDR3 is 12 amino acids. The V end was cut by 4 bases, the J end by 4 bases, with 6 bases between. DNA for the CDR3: TGTGCCAGCAGCCCTAGGGGAAACACCATATATTTT. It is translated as CASSPRGNTIYF.

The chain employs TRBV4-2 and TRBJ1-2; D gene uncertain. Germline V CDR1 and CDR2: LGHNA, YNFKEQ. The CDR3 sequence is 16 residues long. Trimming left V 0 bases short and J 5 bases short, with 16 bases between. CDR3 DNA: TGTGCCAGCAGCCAAGATCGAGTGACGCTCGTATATGGCTACACCTTC. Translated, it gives CASSQDRVTLVYGYTF.

In DNA, the CDR3 is TGTGCCATGGCCAGGGGAGGGTATACCTACGAGCAGTACTTC. This sequence encodes CAMARGGYTYEQYF. The J gene is TRBJ2-7, the V gene TRBV2, with D possibly TRBD2 on 7 matching bases. Germline CDR1 is SNHLY and CDR2 is FYNNEI. V dropped 10 bases and J dropped 2 bases, with 18 bases sitting between them. This CDR3 comprises 14 residues. Together with reference TRBV2 and TRBJ2-7, the CDR3 gives the full variable domain: EPEVTQTPSHQVTQMGQEVILRCVPISNHLYFYWYRQILGQKVEFLVSFYNNEISEKSEIFDDQFSVERPDGSNFTLKIRSTKLEDSAMYFCAMARGGYTYEQYFGPGTRLTVT.

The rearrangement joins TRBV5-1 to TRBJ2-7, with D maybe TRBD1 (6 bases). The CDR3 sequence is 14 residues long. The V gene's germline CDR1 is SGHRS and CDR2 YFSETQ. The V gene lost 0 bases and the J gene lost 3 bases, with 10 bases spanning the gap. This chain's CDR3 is CASSLGTAYYEQYF. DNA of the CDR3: TGCGCCAGCAGCTTGGGGACAGCTTACTACGAGCAGTACTTC.

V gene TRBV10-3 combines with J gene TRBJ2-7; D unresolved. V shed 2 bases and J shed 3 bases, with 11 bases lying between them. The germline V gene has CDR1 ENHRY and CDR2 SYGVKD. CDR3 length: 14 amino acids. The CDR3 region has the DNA TGTGCCATCAGTGAGCCCCCCGGAGACTACGAGCAGTACTTC. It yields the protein CAISEPPGDYEQYF.